This record covers a single T cell receptor beta chain. Its target antigen remains unknown. No qualities accompany the bases; no much larger clone lies one base away. The data belong to a study of blood T cells in healthy people across ages (dated by TCRdb to the mid-2010s). The study in broad terms: In model experiments, roughly one uniquely barcoded TCR beta cDNA molecule per two T cells was captured by template switching. Age-related changes in TCR beta repertoire diversity were measured in the study by deep sequencing normalized with unique cDNA molecular identifiers. Four age groups were formed from the donors: young (average roughly 15 years), middle-aged (less than 40), aged (roughly 56) and long-lived (less than 85). To avoid experimental bias, donors of different ages were randomly spread across the sequencing lanes. The study analyzed two additional independent replicas of 1 million unique cDNA reads from the same blood draw for two donors, one aged 18 to 30 and one aged 80 or older. Points the paper makes about the study in general: Total diversity estimates from one million sequenced T cells were considered lower bounds and underestimates. The CMV infection status of donors was not known, potentially confounding age-related changes in expanded clonotypes. The percentage of naive T cells measured by flow cytometry correlated strongly with observed TCR beta diversity. Observed TCR beta diversity per million T cells fell roughly linearly with age, and a significant reduction was already apparent by age roughly 41. Compared with the aged group, more naive CD4+ T cells, fewer expanded clones and increased TCR diversity were shown by the long-lived group, suggesting age selection. Bulk unsorted PBMC profiling prevented conclusive comparison of naive and antigen-experienced compartments.

Libraries came from 5' RACE. Sequencing took place on an Illumina HiSeq 2500. A second PCR of about 7 to 12 cycles was performed with a sample-barcoded 5' primer and a J-beta primer mix. A template-switch 5' adaptor carrying 12 random nucleotides introduced a unique molecular identifier onto each TCR beta cDNA molecule. Each sample yielded at least 2.5 million CDR3-containing paired-end reads. The Mint cDNA synthesis kit, primed by a TRBC-specific oligonucleotide, was used to synthesize first-strand cDNA from all RNA. All cDNA was treated with uracil-DNA glycosylase and then went through a first 18-cycle PCR with the universal primers M1SS and BC2_uni_R. From the authors' description of their analysis: For normalization, 1 million high-quality reads were randomly selected from each sample, with every read carrying a distinct molecular identifier. Instead of being binned into consensus sequences, reads with shared molecular identifiers were discarded. MiTCR, run with a Q25 quality threshold and the strictest error-elimination algorithm, handled CDR3 identification, clonotype clustering and error correction. A nonparametric unseen species model with Euler transformation was used to estimate a lower bound on total TCR beta diversity. Through fastp at Q25 and MiXCR, TCRdb rebuilt clones from the public reads, retaining in-frame beta chains. A single entry per CDR3 protein holds the most common genes and DNA from its merged rows. The authors' filters were not applied to this entry. In this sample the table shows about 1.8 million distinct CDR3 sequences, roughly 49% of which occur a single time. The ten largest clonotypes hold more than 2% of the sample.

The donors were 40 or so Caucasian individuals from Russia, aged roughly 6 to 100 years, who were systemically healthy. Each donor gave ten milliliters of peripheral blood, collected into EDTA-treated Vacutainer tubes. PBMCs were isolated by Ficoll-Paque density-gradient centrifugation, with at least 7 million obtained per sample. Trizol reagent was used to extract total RNA from PBMCs, with at least 5.5 micrograms per sample. The percentages of naive CD45RAhigh/CD27high T cells were determined by flow cytometry on a PBMC aliquot from every donor. The specimen sequenced was blood. This receptor was obtained from a woman between 40 and 50 years old in good health.

The sequence in DNA is TGTGCCAGCAGCTTCCTGGGGGGCGTGCCCCAGCATTTT. Its coded protein is CASSFLGGVPQHF. The chain uses TRBV7-2 and TRBJ1-5; the best D guess is TRBD1, with 6 bases matching. V loses 3 bases, J loses 9 bases, and the germline ends lie 12 bases apart. CDR1 and CDR2, per the germline V gene, are SGHTA and FQGNSA. The CDR3 runs 13 residues from the cysteine to the phenylalanine. The read is trimmed to its CDR3 DNA, 39 bases read in frame from base 1.